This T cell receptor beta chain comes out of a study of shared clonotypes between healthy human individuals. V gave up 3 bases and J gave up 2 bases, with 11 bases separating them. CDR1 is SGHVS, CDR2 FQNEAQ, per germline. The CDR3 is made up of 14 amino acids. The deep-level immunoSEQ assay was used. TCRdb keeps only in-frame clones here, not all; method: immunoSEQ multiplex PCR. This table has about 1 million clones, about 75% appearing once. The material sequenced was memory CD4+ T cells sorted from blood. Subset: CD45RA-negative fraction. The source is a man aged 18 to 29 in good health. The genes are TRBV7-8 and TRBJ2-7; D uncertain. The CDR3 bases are TGTGCCAGCAGCTTCCGAGCCTTAACCTACGAGCAGTACTTC. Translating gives CASSFRALTYEQYF. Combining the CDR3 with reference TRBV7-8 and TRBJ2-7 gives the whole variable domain GAGVSQSPRYKVAKRGQDVALRCDPISGHVSLFWYQQALGQGPEFLTYFQNEAQLDKSGLPSDRFFAERPEGSVSTLKIQRTQQEDSAVYLCASSFRALTYEQYFGPGTRLTVT.